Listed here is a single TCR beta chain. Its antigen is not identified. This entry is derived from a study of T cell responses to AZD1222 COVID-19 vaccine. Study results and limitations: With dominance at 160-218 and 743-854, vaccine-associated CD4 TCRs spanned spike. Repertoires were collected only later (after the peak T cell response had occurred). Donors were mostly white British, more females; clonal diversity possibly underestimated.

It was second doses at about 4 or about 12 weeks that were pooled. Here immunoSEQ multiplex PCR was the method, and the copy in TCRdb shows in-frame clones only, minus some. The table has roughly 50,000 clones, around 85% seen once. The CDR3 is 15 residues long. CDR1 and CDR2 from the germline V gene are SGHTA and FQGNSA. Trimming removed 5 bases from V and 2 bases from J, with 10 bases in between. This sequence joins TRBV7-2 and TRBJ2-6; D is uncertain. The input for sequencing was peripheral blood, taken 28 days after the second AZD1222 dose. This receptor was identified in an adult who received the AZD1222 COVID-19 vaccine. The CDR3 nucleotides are TGTGCCAGCAGCCCCGGTTGGGCTGGGGCCAACGTCCTGACTTTC. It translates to CASSPGWAGANVLTF. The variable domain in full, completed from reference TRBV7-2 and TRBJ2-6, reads GAGVSQSPSNKVTEKGKDVELRCDPISGHTALYWYRQSLGQGLEFLIYFQGNSAPDKSGLPSDRFSAERTGGSVSTLTIQRTQQEDSAVYLCASSPGWAGANVLTFGAGSRLTVL.